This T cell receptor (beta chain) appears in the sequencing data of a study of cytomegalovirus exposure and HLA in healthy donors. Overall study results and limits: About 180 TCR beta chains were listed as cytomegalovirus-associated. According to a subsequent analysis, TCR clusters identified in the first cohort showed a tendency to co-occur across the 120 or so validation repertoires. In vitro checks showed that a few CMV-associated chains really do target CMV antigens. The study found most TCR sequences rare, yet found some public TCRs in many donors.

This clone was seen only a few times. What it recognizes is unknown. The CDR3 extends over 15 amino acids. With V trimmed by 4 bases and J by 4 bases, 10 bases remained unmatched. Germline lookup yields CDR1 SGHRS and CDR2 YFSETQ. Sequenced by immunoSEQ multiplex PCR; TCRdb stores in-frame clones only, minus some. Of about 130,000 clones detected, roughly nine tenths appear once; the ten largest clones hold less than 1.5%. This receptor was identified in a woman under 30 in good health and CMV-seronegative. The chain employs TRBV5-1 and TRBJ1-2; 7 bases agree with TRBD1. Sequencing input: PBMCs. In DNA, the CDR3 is TGCGCCAGCAGCGCCGGACAGGTGAAGGGCTATGGCTACACCTTC. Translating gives CASSAGQVKGYGYTF.